These 25 T cell receptor beta chains share one sample of origin, sequenced in a study of blood T cell repertoires in COVID-19. Here immunoSEQ multiplex PCR was the method, and the copy in TCRdb shows in-frame clones only, minus some. The table includes some 93,000 clones, roughly three quarters detected once. Sequences were obtained from peripheral blood. The receptor source for this set is a human donor in a cohort sampled during active COVID-19.

The rearrangement joins TRBV7-2 to TRBJ2-2, with 8 nucleotides matching TRBD2. The ends lost 5 bases at V and 1 base at J; junction bases unmatched: 9. This CDR3 region has 17 residues. Per the germline V gene, CDR1 is SGHTA and CDR2 is FQGNSA. The CDR3 DNA sequence: TGTGCCAGCAGCCGCGCCCGACTAGCGAGGAACACCGGGGAGCTGTTTTTT. Translating gives CASSRARLARNTGELFF.

V usage is TRBV10-3 and J usage is TRBJ2-3; the match to TRBD2 covers 8 bases. J lost 3 bases, V lost 0 bases, and 5 bases had no gene match. This CDR3 comprises 16 residues. Per the germline V gene, CDR1 is ENHRY and CDR2 is SYGVKD. The chain's CDR3 is CAISESAGGRTDTQYF. CDR3 nucleotide sequence: TGTGCCATCAGTGAGTCTGCGGGAGGTCGGACAGATACGCAGTATTTT.

The chain has TRBV9 and TRBJ2-3; 7 nucleotides align to TRBD1. CDR1 and CDR2 (germline): SGDLS, YYNGEE. The junction had 3 bases not matched to a gene; V was cut back by 3 bases and J by 2 bases. The CDR3 length is 14 residues. CDR3 nucleotides: TGTGCCAGCAGCGAACAGGGGACCACAGATACGCAGTATTTT. This translates into CASSEQGTTDTQYF.

V and J are TRBV7-2 and TRBJ2-1, with a possible D match to TRBD1 (6 bases). CDR3 length: 13 amino acids. V lost 5 bases and J 7 bases, leaving 12 bases between the germline ends. Germline assignment: CDR1 SGHTA and CDR2 FQGNSA. CDR3 region: CASSNTGQNEQFF. In DNA form, the CDR3 reads TGTGCCAGCAGCAACACAGGGCAAAATGAGCAGTTCTTC.

In its sample, this clone was seen many times. The J gene is TRBJ2-1, the V gene TRBV10-1; TRBD2 aligns across 9 bases. CDR3 length equals 16 residues. The ends lost 3 bases at V and 8 bases at J; junction bases unmatched: 11. Per the germline V gene, CDR1 is WNHNN and CDR2 is SYGVQD (reference sequence). The CDR3 sequence is CASSDGASGTRHEQFF. CDR3 nucleotides: TGCGCCAGCAGTGATGGGGCTAGCGGGACTAGGCATGAGCAGTTCTTC.

This chain joins TRBV7-8 and TRBJ2-1; a possible D gene is TRBD2 (5 bases). The CDR3 is 15 amino acids. Germline CDR1 reads SGHVS; CDR2 reads FQNEAQ. V was clipped by 1 base and J by 4 bases, with 11 bases between them. The DNA for the CDR3 is TGTGCCAGCAGCTTAGTTAGCGCGAGATACAATGAGCAGTTCTTC. This translates into CASSLVSARYNEQFF. Complete variable domain (other parts from reference TRBV7-8 and TRBJ2-1): GAGVSQSPRYKVAKRGQDVALRCDPISGHVSLFWYQQALGQGPEFLTYFQNEAQLDKSGLPSDRFFAERPEGSVSTLKIQRTQQEDSAVYLCASSLVSARYNEQFFGPGTRLTVL.

V is TRBV9 and J is TRBJ2-1; D gene unclear. This CDR3 spans 16 amino acids. Trimming cost V 0 bases and J 2 bases, with 12 bases left between them. Per germline, CDR1 SGDLS and CDR2 YYNGEE. As DNA, the CDR3 is TGTGCCAGCAGCGTAGGAGGAAGTGGTGCCTACAATGAGCAGTTCTTC. This sequence encodes CASSVGGSGAYNEQFF.

The chain joins TRBV9 to TRBJ2-1; 11 bases fit TRBD2. Germline CDR1 reads SGDLS; CDR2 reads YYNGEE. Germline trimming cut 1 base from V and 4 bases from J; bases unmatched to any gene: 19. The CDR3 contains 21 residues. CDR3 bases: TGTGCCAGCAGCGTAAAACTAGCGGGGGACTCCACCCCACCCGGTTACAATGAGCAGTTCTTC. It encodes CASSVKLAGDSTPPGYNEQFF.

This clone appeared a single time. The genes are TRBV5-6 and TRBJ2-7; D might be TRBD1 (6 bases). The CDR3 runs to 15 residues. Trimming took off 4 bases at V and 0 bases at J, with 14 bases between the two ends. The germline V gene has CDR1 SGHDT and CDR2 YYEEEE. This chain's CDR3 is CASSLHRASSYEQYF. The CDR3, as DNA: TGTGCCAGCAGCCTACACAGGGCGAGCTCCTACGAGCAGTACTTC.

The J gene is TRBJ2-1, the V gene TRBV12-3 or TRBV12-4; TRBD2 might be the D (6 bases). Trimming cost V 7 bases and J 13 bases, with 17 bases left between them. CDR3 length equals 12 residues. CDR3 protein: CASTPGRDRQFF. The CDR3 DNA follows: TGTGCCAGCACTCCGGGGCGGGACCGACAGTTCTTC.

The chain recombines TRBV5-1 with TRBJ2-5; TRBD1 matches 10 bases. The V segment lost 10 bases and the J segment 2 bases; nucleotides outside the gene matches: 11. Germline-derived CDR1 and CDR2 are SGHRS and YFSETQ. The length of the CDR3 is 15 residues. CDR3: CASQWGGQGQETQYF. DNA of the CDR3: TGCGCCTCCCAGTGGGGGGGACAGGGGCAAGAGACCCAGTACTTC.

This rearrangement joins TRBV20-1 to TRBJ1-1; possible D gene TRBD1, 6 bases. The CDR3 has 11 residues. Germline assignment: CDR1 DFQATT and CDR2 SNEGSKA (reference sequence). The V gene lost 6 bases and the J gene lost 6 bases, with 11 bases spanning the gap. CDR3 loop: CSAPGDSEAFF. CDR3 DNA sequence: TGCAGTGCACCAGGGGATTCTGAAGCTTTCTTT.

This clone has just a few counts. This chain connects TRBV27 to TRBJ2-7; a weak D match, TRBD1 (6 bases). The CDR3 consists of 17 residues. Germline V gene lookup returns CDR1 MNHEY and CDR2 SMNVEV (reference sequence). Trimming left V 2 bases short and J 2 bases short, with 19 bases between. CDR3 nucleotide sequence: TGTGCCAGCAGTTTACAGGTTGGGGGCCCCATCCCCTACGAGCAGTACTTC. This codes for CASSLQVGGPIPYEQYF.

The V and J genes are TRBV7-8 and TRBJ2-1, with 9 bases aligning to TRBD2. Germline assignment: CDR1 SGHVS and CDR2 FQNEAQ. V lost 6 bases to trimming and J lost 7 bases; unmatched junction nucleotides: 19. The CDR3 length is 18 residues. The CDR3 region has the DNA TGTGCCAGCAGACCAACCCAACATAGCGGGAGCGCAAGGAATGAGCAGTTCTTC. This gives the protein CASRPTQHSGSARNEQFF.

The chain has TRBV7-2 and TRBJ2-1; 7 positions match TRBD1. This CDR3 is 12 amino acids long. V lost 4 bases and J lost 10; bases outside the gene matches: 4. The germline CDR1 and CDR2 sequences are SGHTA and FQGNSA. CDR3 DNA sequence: TGTGCCAGCAGCTCAGGGGGTTGGGAGCAGTTCTTC. Its translation is CASSSGGWEQFF.

The V call is TRBV7-8, the J call TRBJ2-7; D possibly corresponds to TRBD1 (6 bases). Trimming took off 1 base at V and 3 bases at J, with 10 bases between the two ends. In germline, CDR1 is SGHVS, CDR2 FQNEAQ. This CDR3 region has 14 residues. DNA for the CDR3: TGTGCCAGCAGCTTAGTACAGGGAGTCTACGAGCAGTACTTC. Translating gives CASSLVQGVYEQYF.

V is TRBV30 and J is TRBJ2-1, with 7 bases aligning to TRBD2. With V trimmed by 0 bases and J by 2 bases, 4 bases remained unmatched. The germline V gene encodes CDR1 GTSNPN and CDR2 SVGIG (reference sequence). This CDR3 comprises 15 residues. The DNA of the CDR3 is TGTGCCTGGAGTGTCACAGCGGGAACCTACAATGAGCAGTTCTTC. The encoded protein is CAWSVTAGTYNEQFF. The full variable domain, in which reference TRBV30 and TRBJ2-1 provide the parts outside the CDR3, is SQTIHQWPATLVQPVGSPLSLECTVEGTSNPNLYWYRQAAGRGLQLLFYSVGIGQISSEVPQNLSASRPQDRQFILSSKKLLLSDSGFYLCAWSVTAGTYNEQFFGPGTRLTVL.

The J gene is TRBJ2-6, the V gene TRBV2; no firm D call. The CDR3 runs to 14 residues. Germline V lookup: CDR1 SNHLY, CDR2 FYNNEI. V was shortened by 7 bases and J by 1 base, with 8 bases between the two germline ends. The CDR3 spells CASTPLSGANVLTF. CDR3 nucleotide sequence: TGTGCCAGCACCCCCCTTTCTGGGGCCAACGTCCTGACTTTC.

This clone was recorded once. CDR3 residues: CASSSTSGSGYEQYF. The CDR3 DNA reads TGTGCCAGCAGCTCCACTAGCGGGAGCGGCTACGAGCAGTACTTC. The rearrangement uses TRBV11-2 and TRBJ2-7, with 11 bases aligning to TRBD2. Germline CDR1 is SGHAT and CDR2 is FQNNGV. V dropped 4 bases and J dropped 3; count of bases not matched to a gene: 5. CDR3 length equals 15 residues.

V usage is TRBV4-1 and J usage is TRBJ1-4, with TRBD1 as a possible D gene (6 bases). CDR1 MGHRA and CDR2 YSYEKL come from the germline V gene. The V gene lost 4 bases and the J gene lost 4 bases, with 13 bases spanning the gap. This CDR3 region has 15 residues. The CDR3: CASSRLGAFNEKLFF. CDR3 nucleotides: TGCGCCAGCAGCCGTTTGGGGGCTTTTAATGAAAAACTGTTTTTT.

V is TRBV12-3 or TRBV12-4 and J is TRBJ2-5; D gene ambiguous. The CDR3 extends over 13 amino acids. Deletions cut 2 bases from V and 2 bases from J, with 6 bases between. The CDR3 DNA reads TGTGCCAGCAGTTTACTGCAGCAAGAGACCCAGTACTTC. This encodes CASSLLQQETQYF.

The chain employs TRBV6-5 and TRBJ1-3; a possible D gene is TRBD1 (6 bases). Deletions cut 7 bases from V and 1 base from J, with 14 bases between. CDR3 length: 15 amino acids. The germline V gene encodes CDR1 MNHEY and CDR2 SVGAGI. CDR3: CASTSQGSSGNTIYF. CDR3 in DNA: TGTGCCAGCACTTCCCAGGGGAGTTCTGGAAACACCATATATTTT.

The chain joins TRBV7-6 to TRBJ1-6; maybe TRBD1 (6 bases). The CDR3 covers 13 residues. Trimming removed 4 bases from V and 8 bases from J, with 9 bases in between. Per the germline V gene, CDR1 is SGHVS and CDR2 is FNYEAQ. DNA of the CDR3: TGTGCCAGCAGCTGGACAGATCATTCACCCCTCCACTTT. This gives the protein CASSWTDHSPLHF.

The rearrangement uses TRBV6-1 and TRBJ2-7, with D perhaps TRBD1 (5 bases). The CDR3 length is 14 residues. Germline CDR1 reads MNHNS; CDR2 reads SASEGT. V shed 1 base and J shed 6 bases, with 13 bases lying between them. The CDR3: CASSEGFRGSEQYF. The CDR3 coding sequence is TGTGCCAGCAGTGAAGGGTTTAGGGGTTCCGAGCAGTACTTC.

The rearrangement links TRBV27 to TRBJ2-7, with 7 bases aligning to TRBD2. The trim removed 4 bases at V and 5 bases at J, leaving 17 bases unmatched. Germline V gene data show CDR1 as MNHEY and CDR2 as SMNVEV (reference sequence). The CDR3 consists of 17 residues. CDR3 sequence: CASSWVRASGITHEQYF. The CDR3 DNA sequence: TGTGCCAGCAGTTGGGTCCGGGCTAGCGGAATTACCCACGAGCAGTACTTC.